This is a list of T cell receptor beta chains from one sample in a study of spatial heterogeneity in lung cancer. TCRdb redid the calling of the 5' RACE reads with MiXCR, one entry per CDR3 protein. The data contain under 800 distinct CDR3 sequences, around 14% of them singletons. The sequencing here drew on lung tumor tissue, taken at surgery. The receptors were gathered from a male donor with early-stage non-small cell lung cancer. Both conserved end residues are part of each CDR3. Fields, in order: J gene, clone size, D gene, V gene, CDR3 DNA, CDR3 protein. D genes are given only for firm matches. Expanded clones get a size class; other rows say once, few or many, or leave the size out.

>TRBJ2-5|large|NA|TRBV28
TGTGCCAGCAGTTCTCTGGGATTGGAAGAGACCCAGTACTTC
CASSSLGLEETQYF
>TRBJ2-5|large|NA|TRBV7-8
TGTGCCAGCAGCTTGGTGCCTGGGACCCAGTACTTC
CASSLVPGTQYF
>TRBJ1-6|medium-sized|NA|TRBV20-1
TGCAGTGCTAGTAAGCCGGGGTCACCCCTCCACTTT
CSASKPGSPLHF
>TRBJ1-6|large|TRBD1|TRBV5-6
TGTGCCAGCAGCTTGTTTCCCGGACAGGGATCCTCACCCCTCCACTTT
CASSLFPGQGSSPLHF
>TRBJ2-7|large|TRBD1|TRBV5-1
TGCGCCAGCGAGGAATCGGGACAGGGGGCCAACGAGCAGTACTTC
CASEESGQGANEQYF
>TRBJ2-3|NA|NA|TRBV10-3
TGTGCCACTGGGCCATCGAGGCACTTCGAAGATACGCAGTATTTT
CATGPSRHFEDTQYF
>TRBJ1-1|NA|NA|TRBV6-1
TGTGCCAGCAGTGGCTTCCTGGCCGGACAAGCTTTCTTT
CASSGFLAGQAFF
>TRBJ1-6|medium-sized|TRBD1|TRBV28
TGTGCCAGCAGTTTTGGGACAGGGTTGAATTCACCCCTCCCCTTT
CASSFGTGLNSPLPF
>TRBJ2-1|few|TRBD2|TRBV28
TGTGCCAGCAGTACACTAGCGGGAGCTTGGTACAATGAGCAGTTCTTC
CASSTLAGAWYNEQFF
>TRBJ1-6|large|TRBD1|TRBV6-5
TGTGCCAGCAGTCCGACAGGGCCGAGATCACCCCTCCACTTT
CASSPTGPRSPLHF
>TRBJ2-7|NA|NA|TRBV6-2/TRBV6-3
TGTGCCAGCAGTTATTACTACGAGCAGTACTTC
CASSYYYEQYF
>TRBJ2-3|NA|TRBD2|TRBV24-1
TGTGCCACCAGTGATAACCGGGAGGGCACAGATACGCAGTATTTT
CATSDNREGTDTQYF
>TRBJ2-5|NA|TRBD1|TRBV9
TGTGCCAGCAGCCCCTGGGACAGGGGAGAAGAGACCCAGTACTTC
CASSPWDRGEETQYF
>TRBJ1-4|few|TRBD1|TRBV7-9
TGTGCCAGCAGCTCCGGACAGGGGAGGGAAAAACTGTTTTTT
CASSSGQGREKLFF
>TRBJ2-4|few|NA|TRBV11-2
TGTGCCAGCAGCTTAGGGCAGGATCTAGCCAAAAACATTCAGTACTTC
CASSLGQDLAKNIQYF
>TRBJ2-2|medium-sized|TRBD2|TRBV6-5
TGTGCCAGCAGTTACTCGAACCTAGCGGGAGCCGGGGAGCTGTTTTTT
CASSYSNLAGAGELFF
>TRBJ2-7|medium-sized|NA|TRBV20-1
TGCAGTGCCAAGGAAGTCTACGAGCAGTACTTC
CSAKEVYEQYF
>TRBJ2-5|large|NA|TRBV12-3/TRBV12-4
TGTGCCAGCAGGTCTCAAGAGACCCAGTACTTC
CASRSQETQYF
>TRBJ1-5|NA|NA|TRBV11-2
TGTGCCAGCCATTCTTGGTTATCAGTGCAGGGGAACCTCCCGGAGCAGCCCCAGCATTTT
CASHSWLSVQGNLPEQPQHF
>TRBJ1-2|few|TRBD1|TRBV30
TGTGCCTGGAGTATAGACAGGGGCTATGGCTACACCTTC
CAWSIDRGYGYTF
>TRBJ2-1|large|TRBD2|TRBV3-1
TGTGCCAGCAGCCGAGGACTAGCGGGAGGTGAGCAGTTCTTC
CASSRGLAGGEQFF
>TRBJ2-3|large|NA|TRBV6-1
TGTGCCAGCAGTGAATTCTGGGGCACAGATACGCAGTATTTT
CASSEFWGTDTQYF
>TRBJ1-1|large|NA|TRBV6-1
TGTGCCAGCAGTGAAGCCGGGGGTTGGGAGACTGAAGCTTTCTTT
CASSEAGGWETEAFF
>TRBJ2-5|NA|NA|TRBV5-1
TGCGCCAGCAGCTTCGAGCAGGGTCGTTCGAAGACCCAGTACTTC
CASSFEQGRSKTQYF
>TRBJ1-6|NA|NA|TRBV5-4
TGTGCCAGCAGCTTGCCCCAGGGCTCCTATAATTCACCCCTCCACTTT
CASSLPQGSYNSPLHF
>TRBJ2-5|once|NA|TRBV3-1
TGTGCCAGCAGCCAAGACACAGTAGAGACCCAGTACTTC
CASSQDTVETQYF
>TRBJ1-5|few|NA|TRBV30
TGTGCCTGGAGTTCAACGGGGGTAGGCAATCAGCCCCAGCATTTT
CAWSSTGVGNQPQHF
>TRBJ2-6|NA|NA|TRBV12-3/TRBV12-4
TGTGCCAGCAGTTTAGCGCTAGGGGCTGGGGCCAACGTCCTGACTTTC
CASSLALGAGANVLTF
>TRBJ2-2|large|NA|TRBV27
TGTGCCAGCAGTGCCCGGGTCTCGAACACCGGGGAGCTGTTTTTT
CASSARVSNTGELFF
>TRBJ2-1|large|TRBD2|TRBV9
TGTGCCAGCAGCGCGGGGGGTAGCGGGAGTAATGAGTTCTTC
CASSAGGSGSNEFF
>TRBJ2-5|few|NA|TRBV25-1
TGTGCCAGCAGTGAATCGGGCAGGGCTATGGAGACCCAGTACTTC
CASSESGRAMETQYF
>TRBJ1-3|large|NA|TRBV3-1
TGTGCCAGCAGCCGCAGGGCCTCTGAAGGAAACACCATATATTTT
CASSRRASEGNTIYF
>TRBJ2-5|large|TRBD2|TRBV20-1
TGCAGTGCTACGTCGGGAGGGTTCGCCGAGACCCAGTACTTC
CSATSGGFAETQYF
>TRBJ1-6|large|NA|TRBV5-1
TGCGCCAGCAGCCCGGAGGGGGAACGATCACCCCTCCACTTT
CASSPEGERSPLHF
>TRBJ2-2|medium-sized|NA|TRBV2
TGTGCCAGCAGTGACGACACCGGGGAGCTGTTTTTT
CASSDDTGELFF
>TRBJ1-1|large|TRBD1|TRBV18
TGTGCCGGGGGACAGGGAAGGACTGAAGCTTTCTTT
CAGGQGRTEAFF
>TRBJ2-7|medium-sized|NA|TRBV19
TGTGCCAGTAACGAGGTCCCGGGGTACGAGCAGTACTTC
CASNEVPGYEQYF
>TRBJ2-5|NA|NA|TRBV6-5
TGTGCCAGCAGTTACTCGGGGGAGACCCAGTACTTC
CASSYSGETQYF
>TRBJ1-2|large|NA|TRBV7-9
TGTGCCAGCAGCTTAGAATATGGACAGATAAACGACTATGGCTACACCTTC
CASSLEYGQINDYGYTF
>TRBJ1-1|NA|NA|TRBV6-5
TGTGCCAGCAGTTACTCGGGTGAAGCTTTCTTT
CASSYSGEAFF
>TRBJ1-1|few|NA|TRBV3-1
TGTGCCAGCAGCCAAGATGTGGACAGAGCATCAGCTTTCTTT
CASSQDVDRASAFF
>TRBJ1-2|few|NA|TRBV28
TGTGCCAGCAGGCAGGGATCCGACTTTGGCTACACCTTC
CASRQGSDFGYTF
>TRBJ2-7|large|TRBD2|TRBV20-1
TGCAGTGCTGAAGTAGCGGGGTTCTCCTCCGAGCAGTACTTC
CSAEVAGFSSEQYF
>TRBJ2-1|large|NA|TRBV7-9
TGTGCCAGCAGCTCGGACCCAGGGACCTACAATGAGCAGTTCTTC
CASSSDPGTYNEQFF
>TRBJ1-2|once|NA|TRBV10-3
TGTGCCATCAGTGAGTCGCCAGAGGGAGGCTATGGCTACACCTTC
CAISESPEGGYGYTF
>TRBJ2-5|NA|NA|TRBV11-1
TGTGCCAGCAGCCCCCCCGGACTAGAGACCCAGTACTTC
CASSPPGLETQYF
>TRBJ1-1|NA|TRBD1|TRBV6-1
TGTGCCAGTTTCGGGACAGTGAACACTGAAGCTTTCTTT
CASFGTVNTEAFF
>TRBJ2-2|medium-sized|NA|TRBV5-1
TGCGCCAGCAGCTTGGACCAGAACACCGGGGAGCTGTTTTTT
CASSLDQNTGELFF
>TRBJ2-2|large|NA|TRBV7-9
TGTGCCAGCAGCTTATCATCCCGAGGCGGGGAGCTGTTTTTT
CASSLSSRGGELFF
>TRBJ1-2|NA|NA|TRBV13
TGTGCCAGCAGCTTTACGGATTATGGCTACACCTTC
CASSFTDYGYTF
>TRBJ2-7|NA|NA|TRBV7-2
TGTGCCAGCAGCTTAGAGGTTAGAGACGAGCAGTACTTC
CASSLEVRDEQYF
>TRBJ2-3|large|TRBD2|TRBV6-6
TGTGCCAGCAGTTACAGCAGCGGGGGCGGCGGCACAGATACGCAGTATTTT
CASSYSSGGGGTDTQYF
>TRBJ2-3|large|TRBD1|TRBV6-6
TGTGCCAGCGGCTCGACAGGGGGCGGTCTGAATACGCAGTATTTT
CASGSTGGGLNTQYF
>TRBJ1-2|NA|NA|TRBV7-9
TGTGCCAGCAGCTCCGTCTACGGGCATGGCTACACCTTC
CASSSVYGHGYTF